This T cell receptor beta chain is from a study of T cells after somatic rescue of genetic block. Sequenced by immunoSEQ multiplex PCR; TCRdb stores in-frame clones only, minus some. The sample includes 8,000 to 9,000 clones, 75% to 90% of them seen just once. Material: peripheral blood mononuclear cells (PBMCs). The sequence derives from a boy between 10 and 17 years old.

Here the CDR3 DNA reads TGCGCCTCTAGAGGACAGGGAATTGGCTACACCTTC. It is translated as CASRGQGIGYTF. The rearrangement joins TRBV4-3 to TRBJ1-2, with 8 bases fitting TRBD1. The ends lost 11 bases at V and 7 bases at J; junction bases unmatched: 9. Germline values: CDR1 LGHNA, CDR2 YSLEER. CDR3 length: 12 residues.